These T cell receptor beta chains were read from a single sample in a study of blood T cell repertoires in COVID-19. Only in-frame clones appear in the TCRdb table, and some are missing; sequencing was by immunoSEQ multiplex PCR. The sample has fewer than 200,000 clones; 88% are singletons. Sequencing input: peripheral blood. The receptors stem from a man aged 35-49 years with active or convalescent COVID-19. Each CDR3 is given with its conserved first and last residue. D genes are given only for firm matches. The size entry is marked missing in some rows and otherwise reads once, few, many or a size class.

clone size,J gene,V gene,D gene,CDR3 protein,CDR3 DNA
NA,TRBJ1-3,TRBV21-1,NA,CASSKDPNPNTIYF,TGTGCCAGCAGCAAAGATCCTAACCCAAACACCATATATTTT
NA,TRBJ1-4,TRBV18,TRBD1,CASSPLRDRAEKLFF,TGTGCCAGCTCACCACTCAGGGACAGGGCGGAAAAACTGTTTTTT
NA,TRBJ1-5,TRBV5-1,NA,CASSLGYNQPQHF,TGCGCCAGCAGCTTGGGTTACAATCAGCCCCAGCATTTT
once,TRBJ2-1,TRBV7-9,TRBD2,CASSLGGKSSYNEQFF,TGTGCCAGCAGCCTCGGGGGGAAAAGCTCCTACAATGAGCAGTTCTTC
NA,TRBJ2-1,TRBV19,TRBD2,CASSRAGGYNEQFF,TGTGCCAGTAGTAGGGCGGGGGGATACAATGAGCAGTTCTTC
NA,TRBJ1-3,TRBV5-4,NA,CASSPDGQGNTIYF,TGTGCCAGCAGCCCGGACGGACAGGGAAACACCATATATTTT
NA,TRBJ2-7,TRBV19,NA,CASSIGGRNSYEQYF,TGTGCCAGTAGTATCGGTGGTAGAAACTCCTACGAGCAGTACTTC
once,TRBJ1-2,TRBV5-5,NA,CASSLEGFYGYTF,TGTGCCAGCAGCTTGGAGGGGTTCTATGGCTACACCTTC
NA,TRBJ2-5,TRBV10-3,TRBD2,CAISETSGGAETQYF,TGTGCCATCAGTGAGACTAGCGGGGGGGCAGAGACCCAGTACTTC
NA,TRBJ2-3,TRBV6-5,NA,CASSGAALGDTQYF,TGTGCCAGCAGCGGAGCCGCACTAGGAGATACGCAGTATTTT
NA,TRBJ1-3,TRBV28,TRBD1,CASSLTPPRDRGAKPRRNTIYF,TGTGCCAGCAGTTTAACGCCCCCGAGGGACAGGGGCGCGAAACCAAGGAGAAACACCATATATTTT
NA,TRBJ2-3,TRBV4-2,TRBD2,CASKLAGPDTQYF,TGTGCCAGCAAACTAGCGGGGCCAGATACGCAGTATTTT
NA,TRBJ1-1,TRBV18,NA,CASSPEMAGDFLTEAFF,TGTGCCAGCTCACCAGAAATGGCAGGGGATTTTTTGACTGAAGCTTTCTTT
NA,TRBJ1-1,TRBV27,NA,CASRIPTEGSEAFF,TGTGCCAGCAGGATCCCCACGGAGGGGTCTGAAGCTTTCTTT
NA,TRBJ1-1,TRBV4-2,NA,CASSQQFEAFF,TGTGCCAGCAGCCAACAGTTTGAAGCTTTCTTT
NA,TRBJ2-2,TRBV12-5,TRBD1,CASGLVLPQGAGELFF,TGTGCTAGTGGTTTGGTTCTGCCCCAGGGGGCCGGGGAGCTGTTTTTT
NA,TRBJ2-5,TRBV5-6,NA,CASSTPLGPQETQYF,TGTGCCAGCAGCACCCCACTAGGGCCCCAAGAGACCCAGTACTTC
NA,TRBJ1-4,TRBV2,NA,CASGTFSPSNEKLFF,TGTGCCAGCGGGACATTCTCTCCGTCTAATGAAAAACTGTTTTTT
NA,TRBJ1-5,TRBV18,TRBD1,CASSLGQENQPQHF,TGTGCCAGCTCCCTGGGACAGGAAAATCAGCCCCAGCATTTT
NA,TRBJ2-2,TRBV24-1,TRBD1,CATSDSGQYTGELFF,TGTGCCACCAGTGATTCGGGACAGTACACCGGGGAGCTGTTTTTT
NA,TRBJ2-3,TRBV2,TRBD1,CASRGQGFTDTQYF,TGTGCCAGCAGGGGACAGGGGTTTACGGATACGCAGTATTTT
NA,TRBJ2-2,TRBV2,TRBD1,CASGGQSTTGELFF,TGTGCCAGCGGGGGACAGTCTACCACCGGGGAGCTGTTTTTT
once,TRBJ1-2,TRBV5-8,TRBD1,CASSYGTANNYGYTF,TGTGCCAGCAGCTACGGGACAGCTAATAACTATGGCTACACCTTC
NA,TRBJ2-5,TRBV5-1,NA,CASSFSGLETQYF,TGCGCCAGCAGCTTTAGTGGGCTCGAGACCCAGTACTTC
NA,TRBJ1-5,TRBV19,TRBD1,CASSMGGDRGQPQHF,TGTGCCAGTAGTATGGGTGGGGACAGGGGTCAGCCCCAGCATTTT
NA,TRBJ2-7,TRBV7-2,TRBD1,CASSRRTGEQYF,TGTGCCAGCAGCCGTAGGACAGGCGAGCAGTACTTC
NA,TRBJ1-5,TRBV7-8,NA,CASSLNPGTLNQPQHF,TGTGCCAGCAGCTTGAACCCGGGAACCCTCAATCAGCCCCAGCATTTT
NA,TRBJ1-1,TRBV19,TRBD1,CASSIPGQAEAFF,TGTGCCAGTAGTATCCCGGGACAGGCTGAAGCTTTCTTT
NA,TRBJ1-6,TRBV7-8,TRBD1,CASSLASQGVNNSPLHF,TGTGCCAGCAGCTTAGCGTCGCAGGGGGTAAATAATTCACCCCTCCACTTT
NA,TRBJ1-5,TRBV7-2,NA,CASSRGVGVPNQPQHF,TGTGCCAGCAGCCGTGGTGTCGGTGTTCCCAATCAGCCCCAGCATTTT
NA,TRBJ2-7,TRBV12-5,TRBD2,CASVATSGKSYEQYF,TGTGCTAGTGTCGCCACTAGCGGGAAGTCCTACGAGCAGTACTTC
NA,TRBJ2-5,TRBV27,TRBD1,CASSQAGTGQETQYF,TGTGCCAGCAGCCAAGCCGGGACAGGACAAGAGACCCAGTACTTC
NA,TRBJ2-7,TRBV6-5,NA,CASTPPGTYEQYF,TGTGCCAGCACCCCCCCCGGGACCTACGAGCAGTACTTC
NA,TRBJ2-1,TRBV19,TRBD1,CASSTGTGMINEQFF,TGTGCCAGTAGTACCGGGACAGGGATGATCAATGAGCAGTTCTTC
NA,TRBJ1-1,TRBV7-9,TRBD1,CASSTWTGGAVNTEAFF,TGTGCCAGCAGCACCTGGACAGGGGGCGCGGTGAACACTGAAGCTTTCTTT
NA,TRBJ2-1,TRBV20-1,NA,CSARDITAAFF,TGCAGTGCTAGAGATATCACGGCGGCGTTCTTC
NA,TRBJ1-4,TRBV4-2,TRBD1,CASSTGESNEKLFF,TGTGCCAGCAGTACAGGGGAGTCTAATGAAAAACTGTTTTTT
NA,TRBJ1-1,TRBV11-3,NA,CASSQGQMNTEAFF,TGTGCCAGCAGCCAAGGACAGATGAACACTGAAGCTTTCTTT
few,TRBJ2-6,TRBV3-1/TRBV3-2,NA,CASTGSGANVLTF,TGTGCCAGTACGGGGTCCGGGGCCAACGTCCTGACTTTC
NA,TRBJ1-2,TRBV28,TRBD1,CASSTGQGAHGYTF,TGTGCCAGCAGTACGGGACAGGGGGCACACGGCTACACCTTC
few,TRBJ1-1,TRBV5-5,NA,CASSSVNTEAFF,TGTGCCAGCAGCTCAGTGAACACTGAAGCTTTCTTT
NA,TRBJ1-2,TRBV12-3/TRBV12-4,TRBD1,CASRQGVDYGYTF,TGTGCCAGCAGACAGGGGGTAGACTATGGCTACACCTTC
NA,TRBJ1-1,TRBV4-1,TRBD1,CASIGTGNTEAFF,TGCGCCAGCATTGGGACAGGGAACACTGAAGCTTTCTTT
NA,TRBJ1-1,TRBV18,NA,CASSPPGNTEAFF,TGTGCCAGCTCCCCACCGGGCAACACTGAAGCTTTCTTT
NA,TRBJ1-5,TRBV6-5,NA,CANYHRQWGNQPQHF,TGTGCCAACTACCATAGGCAGTGGGGCAATCAGCCCCAGCATTTT
NA,TRBJ2-3,TRBV7-2,NA,CASSGAGVTDTQYF,TGTGCCAGCAGTGGTGCAGGGGTCACAGATACGCAGTATTTT
many,TRBJ2-2,TRBV6-4,TRBD1,CASSDVTGVDSGELFF,TGTGCCAGCAGTGACGTGACAGGGGTCGATAGCGGGGAGCTGTTTTTT
NA,TRBJ2-7,TRBV14,TRBD1,CASSHRQGREQYF,TGTGCCAGCAGCCATCGACAGGGGCGAGAGCAGTACTTC